This T cell receptor (beta chain) was captured by sequencing in a study of cytomegalovirus exposure and HLA in healthy donors. Study observations and caveats: Other equally common chains were less clonally expanded than HLA-associated TCR beta chains, a later analysis showed. A few of the chains that were CMV-associated were confirmed in vitro to be specific for CMV antigens. An analysis done earlier found most TCR beta V segments productive about 90% or about 30% of the time. Trimming of TCR beta V- and J-genes showed a link, identified in a later analysis, to a missense DCLRE1C variant.

13 Jbeta primers and 60 Vbeta primers were used for the PCR. Here immunoSEQ multiplex PCR was the method, and the copy in TCRdb shows in-frame clones only, minus some. The sample lists approximately 120,000 clones, about 81% occurring once. The CDR3 is 14 residues long. Germline V gene lookup returns CDR1 MNHEY and CDR2 SVGAGI. Germline trimming cut 6 bases from V and 3 bases from J; bases unmatched to any gene: 5. Note on this clone: Its matching antigen is unknown.

Sequenced: PBMCs. This receptor was taken from a woman between 25 and 40 years old in good health and CMV-seronegative. The V and J genes are TRBV6-5 and TRBJ1-5; TRBD1 aligns across 7 bases. The CDR3 here is CASSRQGFNQPQHF. As DNA, the CDR3 is TGTGCCAGCAGCCGACAGGGTTTCAATCAGCCCCAGCATTTT.